Presented here are 15 T cell receptor beta chains from one specimen sequenced in a study of spatial heterogeneity in lung cancer. The time point is: sample taken at primary tumor resection. TCRdb ran MiXCR on the 5' RACE reads and lists one entry per CDR3 protein. This sample's table has more than 15 distinct CDR3 sequences. Source: normal lung tissue next to the tumor, taken at surgery. Receptors were obtained from a male donor with early-stage non-small cell lung cancer.

As regards this clonotype: This beta chain represents an off-target read in a library built for alpha chains; its size is of limited meaning. The rearrangement uses TRBV7-2 and TRBJ2-2, with no clear D. V gave up 5 bases and J gave up 0 bases, with 10 bases separating them. Germline CDR1 and CDR2: SGHTA and FQGNSA. The CDR3 extends over 15 amino acids. Written as DNA, the CDR3 is TGTGCCAGCAGCAGGACCCACGCGAACACCGGGGAGCTGTTTTTT. Amino acid sequence: CASSRTHANTGELFF. Based on the CDR3 plus reference TRBV7-2 and TRBJ2-2, the full variable domain is GAGVSQSPSNKVTEKGKDVELRCDPISGHTALYWYRQSLGQGLEFLIYFQGNSAPDKSGLPSDRFSAERTGGSVSTLTIQRTQQEDSAVYLCASSRTHANTGELFFGEGSRLTVL.

A remark on this clonotype: This beta chain represents an off-target read in a library built for alpha chains; its size is of limited meaning. The CDR3 sequence: CASSLTPPQGNSADTQYF. The CDR3 coding sequence is TGTGCCAGCAGTTTAACCCCCCCACAGGGGAATAGCGCAGATACGCAGTATTTT. The chain couples TRBV27 to TRBJ2-3, with 7 bases identical to TRBD1. This CDR3 has 18 residues. J lost 4 bases, V lost 2 bases, and 15 bases had no gene match. The germline V gene has CDR1 MNHEY and CDR2 SMNVEV (reference sequence).

As regards this clonotype: Little can be read into the size of this beta chain, an off-target read in a library designed for alpha chains. The chain couples TRBV5-1 to TRBJ2-2; D possibly matches TRBD1 or TRBD2 (5 bases each). This CDR3 spans 16 amino acids. Trimming took 3 bases from V and 3 from J, leaving 15 bases between them. CDR1 SGHRS and CDR2 YFSETQ come from the germline V gene. CDR3: CASSSPSGTDTGELFF. As DNA, the CDR3 is TGCGCCAGCAGCTCGCCCTCAGGGACCGACACCGGGGAGCTGTTTTTT.

Regarding this clonotype: The library was designed around alpha chains, so this beta chain is a stray read whose abundance carries little weight. The chain employs TRBV2 and TRBJ2-1; the match to TRBD2 covers 15 bases. The length of the CDR3 is 19 residues. From germline, CDR1 is SNHLY and CDR2 FYNNEI. Losses at the gene ends were 8 bases for V and 9 bases for J; bases not matched to a gene: 20. As DNA, the CDR3 is TGTGCCAGCCGGGTATGGGCAGAGTTCGGGACTAGCGGGAGGAGTGAGCAGTTCTTC. It yields the protein CASRVWAEFGTSGRSEQFF.

This clonotype was picked up a small number of times. This beta chain is off target for a library built for alpha chains, so its abundance means little. The CDR3 here is CSAPRQGDIQYF. As DNA, the CDR3 is TGCAGTGCTCCGAGGCAGGGGGACATTCAGTACTTC. V gene TRBV20-1 combines with J gene TRBJ2-4; TRBD1 matches at 7 bases. V dropped 5 bases and J dropped 8; count of bases not matched to a gene: 6. This CDR3 spans 12 amino acids. Germline CDR1 DFQATT, CDR2 SNEGSKA (reference sequence).

Concerning this clonotype: Germline is not matched at one junction end, which may reflect a read error. This beta chain is a stray read from a library made for alpha chains; its abundance is not meaningful. The gene calls are TRBV7-8 and TRBJ2-3, with D possibly matching TRBD2 (7 bases). This CDR3 is 17 amino acids long. CDR1 is SGHVS and CDR2 is FQNEAQ in the germline V gene. In DNA, the CDR3 is TGTGCCAACAGCTTAGCGGGCGGGGGCGCTAGCACAGATACGCAGTATTTT. This sequence encodes CANSLAGGGASTDTQYF.

As for this clonotype: This beta chain is a stray sequence in a library constructed for alpha chains; its clone size is not meaningful. V gene TRBV4-3 combines with J gene TRBJ2-1, with D perhaps matching TRBD1 or TRBD2 (5 bases each). CDR1 is LGHNA and CDR2 is YSLEER in the germline V gene. Between the trimmed V and J ends, which lost 0 bases and 8 bases, there was a span of 8 bases. The CDR3 totals 13 residues. The CDR3 DNA follows: TGCGCCAGCAGCCAAGACGGGGACCATGAGCAGTTCTTC. It codes for CASSQDGDHEQFF.

As for this clonotype: The library was prepared for alpha chains; this beta chain is a stray read, so its frequency means little. V usage is TRBV5-4 and J usage is TRBJ2-5; 8 nucleotides line up with TRBD2. V lost 0 bases, J lost 1 base, and 5 bases stayed unmatched. Germline V gene data show CDR1 as SGHNT and CDR2 as YYREEE (reference sequence). This CDR3 contains 16 residues. CDR3 amino acids: CASSLGVAGRQETQYF. The CDR3, as DNA: TGTGCCAGCAGCTTGGGAGTAGCGGGGCGCCAAGAGACCCAGTACTTC.

As to this clonotype: The library was prepared for alpha chains; this beta chain is a stray read, so its frequency means little. The chain has TRBV4-3 and TRBJ2-7; the D call may be TRBD1 or TRBD2 (5 bases each). The germline V gene encodes CDR1 LGHNA and CDR2 YSLEER. This CDR3 has 14 amino acids. With 3 bases removed from V and 2 bases from J, the gap between germline ends came to 11 bases. CDR3 DNA: TGCGCCAGCAGCCATGGGGACCGAGCCTACGAGCAGTACGTC. Protein: CASSHGDRAYEQYV.

As concerns this clonotype: The library was prepared for alpha chains; this beta chain is a stray read, so its frequency means little. The rearrangement uses TRBV27 and TRBJ1-3; perhaps TRBD1 as D (6 bases). The germline gives CDR1 MNHEY, CDR2 SMNVEV (reference sequence). CDR3 length: 14 amino acids. Between the trimmed V and J ends, which lost 6 bases and 2 bases, there was a span of 11 bases. CDR3 protein: CASRTQGAGNTIYF. The CDR3 DNA follows: TGTGCCAGCAGAACACAGGGAGCTGGAAACACCATATATTTT.

In the case of this clonotype: This beta chain is a stray sequence in a library constructed for alpha chains; its clone size is not meaningful. The chain recombines TRBV14 with TRBJ2-5; D remains unclear. V lost 2 bases to trimming and J lost 1 base, with 8 bases between them. The germline V gene encodes CDR1 SGHDN and CDR2 FVKESK. This CDR3 has 14 amino acids. The CDR3 coding sequence is TGTGCCAGCAGCCAAAGTCAGCCCCAAGAGACCCAGTACTTC. This translates into CASSQSQPQETQYF.

Worth noting for this clonotype: Because the library targeted alpha chains, this beta chain is an off-target read whose size means little. The CDR3 reads CASAGGSSSYNEQFF. The CDR3 bases are TGTGCCAGCGCCGGGGGGTCAAGCTCCTACAATGAGCAGTTCTTC. This rearrangement joins TRBV2 to TRBJ2-1; TRBD2 aligns across 7 bases. This CDR3 is built from 15 residues. J lost 0 bases, V lost 8 bases, and 7 bases had no gene match. Germline V gene data show CDR1 as SNHLY and CDR2 as FYNNEI. Full variable domain (remainder filled in from reference TRBV2 and TRBJ2-1): EPEVTQTPSHQVTQMGQEVILRCVPISNHLYFYWYRQILGQKVEFLVSFYNNEISEKSEIFDDQFSVERPDGSNFTLKIRSTKLEDSAMYFCASAGGSSSYNEQFFGPGTRLTVL.

In the case of this clonotype: The library was built for alpha chains, so this beta chain is an off-target read and its size means little. The chain carries TRBV5-1 and TRBJ1-2; no definite D call. The CDR3 runs 12 residues. Trimming removed 0 bases from V and 4 bases from J, with 4 bases in between. Germline lookup yields CDR1 SGHRS and CDR2 YFSETQ. CDR3 nucleotides: TGCGCCAGCAGCTTGGAGGGCTATGGCTACACCTTC. It yields the protein CASSLEGYGYTF.

Remarks on this clonotype: Since it is a stray read in a library aimed at alpha chains, this beta chain has a size that is not meaningful. V is TRBV2 and J is TRBJ2-3; D unclear. The germline gives CDR1 SNHLY, CDR2 FYNNEI. The CDR3 runs to 16 residues. The V end lost 1 base, the J end lost 0 bases, and 11 bases lay between the germline ends. The CDR3, as DNA: TGTGCCAGCAGTGAAGACACACCATCTAGCACAGATACGCAGTATTTT. Protein product: CASSEDTPSSTDTQYF. Filled out from reference TRBV2 and TRBJ2-3, the complete variable domain reads EPEVTQTPSHQVTQMGQEVILRCVPISNHLYFYWYRQILGQKVEFLVSFYNNEISEKSEIFDDQFSVERPDGSNFTLKIRSTKLEDSAMYFCASSEDTPSSTDTQYFGPGTRLTVL.

Of note for this clonotype: Since it is a stray read in a library aimed at alpha chains, this beta chain has a size that is not meaningful. The chain links TRBV4-1 to TRBJ1-4, with D possibly being TRBD1 (6 bases). Trimming took 4 bases from V and 0 from J, leaving 12 bases between them. Germline V CDR1 and CDR2: MGHRA, YSYEKL. The CDR3 contains 16 residues. In DNA, the CDR3 is TGCGCCAGCAGCCCAAAGGGGGTCGCAACTAATGAAAAACTGTTTTTT. Its translation is CASSPKGVATNEKLFF.